Following are 20 T cell receptor beta chains from one sample sequenced in a study of CD4 T cells in relation to SARS-CoV-2 and coronaviruses. The unexposed donors gave CD4+ T cells in about 2011-2018, prior to COVID-19. Measured with immunoSEQ multiplex PCR; TCRdb has only the in-frame clones, and not every one. This sample has roughly 60,000 clones, with over 90% found just once. What was sequenced was naive CD4+ T cells from PBMCs. Documented subset: naive CD4+ T cells isolated by negative enrichment. The source is a human donor in good health.

V usage is TRBV27 and J usage is TRBJ2-6; D unresolved. The V end was cut by 5 bases, the J end by 1 base, with 15 bases between. Germline CDR1 is MNHEY and CDR2 is SMNVEV (reference sequence). This CDR3 contains 17 residues. The CDR3 region has the DNA TGTGCCAGCAGTCTTCGCCAGGATACGTCTGGGGCCAACGTCCTGACTTTC. This sequence encodes CASSLRQDTSGANVLTF.

This chain connects TRBV30 to TRBJ2-2, with unresolved D. Germline lookup yields CDR1 GTSNPN and CDR2 SVGIG (reference sequence). V was clipped by 0 bases and J by 1 base, with 9 bases between them. CDR3 size: 15 residues. The CDR3 loop reads CAWSVSQLNTGELFF. The CDR3 DNA follows: TGTGCCTGGAGTGTATCGCAATTGAACACCGGGGAGCTGTTTTTT.

The chain couples TRBV6-2 or TRBV6-3 to TRBJ2-5, with D possibly being TRBD1 or TRBD2 (6 bases each). Per the germline V gene, CDR1 is MNHEY and CDR2 is SVGEGT. The CDR3 sequence is 15 residues long. Between the trimmed V and J ends, which lost 4 bases and 1 base, there was a span of 13 bases. The CDR3 region has the DNA TGTGCCAGCAGTTTACGACGGGGGCTCCAAGAGACCCAGTACTTC. Its translation: CASSLRRGLQETQYF.

The rearrangement joins TRBV5-1 to TRBJ1-3; D is undetermined. The CDR3 runs to 14 residues. The germline V gene has CDR1 SGHRS and CDR2 YFSETQ. The V end lost 0 bases, the J end lost 0 bases, and 4 bases lay between the germline ends. CDR3: CASSLASSGNTIYF. DNA of the CDR3: TGCGCCAGCAGCTTGGCCAGCTCTGGAAACACCATATATTTT.

The chain joins TRBV7-9 to TRBJ1-1; D is possibly TRBD1 (5 bases). Trimming removed 5 bases at V and 7 bases at J, with 14 bases between. CDR3 length equals 13 residues. Germline assignment: CDR1 SEHNR and CDR2 FQNEAQ (reference sequence). The CDR3 is CASSDIRQFEAFF. CDR3 in DNA: TGTGCCAGCAGCGATATCCGACAGTTTGAAGCTTTCTTT.

V and J are TRBV2 and TRBJ2-2; D gene uncertain. V lost 7 bases and J lost 6, with 12 bases in between. CDR3 length: 13 residues. The germline gives CDR1 SNHLY, CDR2 FYNNEI. CDR3 DNA: TGTGCCAGCACCCTCTGGAAGGCCGGGGAGCTGTTTTTT. This translates into CASTLWKAGELFF.

This clone was recorded only once. V gene TRBV28 combines with J gene TRBJ2-7; 13 bases are a match to TRBD2. Per germline, CDR1 MDHEN and CDR2 SYDVKM. V shed 11 bases, J shed 2 bases, and the junction held 6 bases outside the gene matches. The CDR3 covers 14 residues. The CDR3 sequence is CAALGTSGTYEQYF. CDR3 coding DNA: TGTGCCGCCTTAGGGACTAGCGGGACCTACGAGCAGTACTTC.

This chain joins TRBV11-2 and TRBJ2-7; D remains ambiguous. The germline V gene has CDR1 SGHAT and CDR2 FQNNGV. With 0 bases removed from V and 3 bases from J, the gap between germline ends came to 3 bases. CDR3 length equals 12 residues. CDR3 bases: TGTGCCAGCAGCTTAGATCGCTACGAGCAGTACTTC. It encodes CASSLDRYEQYF. The full variable domain, with the rest looked up from reference TRBV11-2 and TRBJ2-7, is EAGVAQSPRYKIIEKRQSVAFWCNPISGHATLYWYQQILGQGPKLLIQFQNNGVVDDSQLPKDRFSAERLKGVDSTLKIQPAKLEDSAVYLCASSLDRYEQYFGPGTRLTVT.

The chain recombines TRBV19 with TRBJ1-2, with D perhaps TRBD1 (6 bases). The CDR3 extends over 11 amino acids. Trimming took off 7 bases at V and 7 bases at J, with 10 bases between the two ends. Germline lookup yields CDR1 LNHDA and CDR2 SQIVND (reference sequence). The CDR3 spells CASNTGLGYTF. In DNA form, the CDR3 reads TGTGCCAGTAATACAGGGCTTGGCTACACCTTC.

The rearrangement joins TRBV27 to TRBJ2-7; 8 nucleotides align to TRBD2. The germline gives CDR1 MNHEY, CDR2 SMNVEV (reference sequence). The CDR3 consists of 17 residues. V dropped 4 bases and J dropped 4; count of bases not matched to a gene: 15. Here the CDR3 reads CASSWTPGGGRRYEQYF. The CDR3 DNA follows: TGTGCCAGCAGTTGGACCCCCGGGGGCGGGAGGAGGTACGAGCAGTACTTC.

The gene calls are TRBV5-1 and TRBJ2-7; D remains ambiguous. V was cut by 1 base and J by 1 base, with 6 bases left in between. CDR1 SGHRS and CDR2 YFSETQ come from the germline V gene. This CDR3 is 13 amino acids long. CDR3 coding DNA: TGCGCCAGCAGCTTGCGATCATCCTACGAGCAGTACTTC. Its translation is CASSLRSSYEQYF. Variable domain in full (rest from reference TRBV5-1 and TRBJ2-7): KAGVTQTPRYLIKTRGQQVTLSCSPISGHRSVSWYQQTPGQGLQFLFEYFSETQRNKGNFPGRFSGRQFSNSRSEMNVSTLELGDSALYLCASSLRSSYEQYFGPGTRLTVT.

The rearrangement uses TRBV5-1 and TRBJ1-1; D remains unclear. Germline V gives CDR1 SGHRS, CDR2 YFSETQ. The CDR3 is 17 residues long. With 3 bases removed from V and 0 bases from J, the gap between germline ends came to 18 bases. The CDR3 DNA is TGCGCCAGCAGCTACTCCTCCCAGAGTAAACTGAACACTGAAGCTTTCTTT. Its protein is CASSYSSQSKLNTEAFF.

The J gene is TRBJ2-1, the V gene TRBV12-3 or TRBV12-4; D gene unclear. Trimming removed 6 bases at V and 2 bases at J, with 5 bases between. The CDR3 runs to 12 residues. The CDR3 coding sequence is TGTGCCAGCAGCCCGACCTACAATGAGCAGTTCTTC. It encodes CASSPTYNEQFF.

This chain joins TRBV5-8 and TRBJ2-2; 9 nucleotides line up with TRBD1. The CDR3 consists of 16 residues. Germline V gene sequence: CDR1 SGHTS, CDR2 YDEGEE. V shed 1 base, J shed 5 bases, and the junction held 6 bases outside the gene matches. The CDR3 here is CASSLSTGGGTGELFF. In DNA, the CDR3 is TGTGCCAGCAGCTTGAGTACAGGGGGCGGGACCGGGGAGCTGTTTTTT. Looking up the rest from reference TRBV5-8 and TRBJ2-2 gives the full variable domain: EAGVTQSPTHLIKTRGQQATLRCSPISGHTSVYWYQQALGLGLQFLLWYDEGEERNRGNFPPRFSGRQFPNYSSELNVNALELEDSALYLCASSLSTGGGTGELFFGEGSRLTVL.

The rearrangement joins TRBV7-9 to TRBJ2-1, with 12 positions matching TRBD2. Trimming cost V 3 bases and J 1 base; bases outside gene matches: 4. Germline CDR1 and CDR2: SEHNR and FQNEAQ (reference sequence). CDR3 length equals 17 residues. This chain's CDR3 is CASSFPTSGSSYNEQFF. The DNA of the CDR3 is TGTGCCAGCAGCTTTCCGACTAGCGGGAGTTCCTACAATGAGCAGTTCTTC.

V is TRBV7-8 and J is TRBJ2-5; 11 nucleotides line up with TRBD2. Germline values: CDR1 SGHVS, CDR2 FQNEAQ. V was clipped by 4 bases and J by 4 bases; unmatched bases: 2. The CDR3 runs 14 residues. The CDR3 is CASSSGTSGETQYF. The DNA for the CDR3 is TGTGCCAGCAGCTCCGGGACTAGCGGAGAGACCCAGTACTTC.

The chain employs TRBV28 and TRBJ1-2; the D gene is possibly TRBD1 (5 bases). CDR3 length: 12 amino acids. V gave up 6 bases and J gave up 6 bases, with 11 bases separating them. Germline-derived CDR1 and CDR2 are MDHEN and SYDVKM. CDR3 sequence: CASRQGVNGYTF. DNA of the CDR3: TGTGCCAGCAGGCAGGGCGTAAATGGCTACACCTTC.

The chain is built from TRBV11-2 and TRBJ2-1, with D possibly being TRBD2 (6 bases). Trimming shortened V by 4 bases and J by 1 base, and 14 bases separated the two germline ends. There are 16 residues in the CDR3. The germline V gene has CDR1 SGHAT and CDR2 FQNNGV. The CDR3 nucleotides read TGTGCCAGCAGCTGGGTTCGCGGGAAGTCCTACAATGAGCAGTTCTTC. Amino acid sequence: CASSWVRGKSYNEQFF.

This chain joins TRBV6-1 and TRBJ1-3; tentative D call: TRBD1 (5 bases). CDR3 length equals 20 residues. Deletions cut 2 bases from V and 0 bases from J, with 23 bases between. Germline V gene lookup returns CDR1 MNHNS and CDR2 SASEGT. This CDR3 is CASSETKGVQRGTSGNTIYF. CDR3 nucleotides: TGTGCCAGCAGTGAAACAAAAGGGGTACAACGAGGAACCTCTGGAAACACCATATATTTT.

The chain carries TRBV30 and TRBJ1-2; unclear D gene. Deletions cut 3 bases from V and 6 bases from J, with 17 bases between. The length of the CDR3 is 14 residues. CDR1 is GTSNPN and CDR2 is SVGIG in the germline V gene (reference sequence). The CDR3, as DNA: TGTGCCTGGAGAAAGGGCGGACCGAGTCATGGCTACACCTTC. Amino acids: CAWRKGGPSHGYTF.